This TCR beta chain was captured in a study of shared clonotypes between healthy human individuals. Naive CD8 cells lacked CD45RO, underwent positive selection for CCR7 and left out terminally differentiated effector memory CD45RA+ cells. CDR1 LNHDA and CDR2 SQIVND come from the germline V gene (reference sequence). After removal of 6 bases from V and 6 bases from J, the junction contained 9 bases not matched to a gene. The CDR3 consists of 14 residues. This clone was recorded only once. In the authors' methods: ImmunoSEQ yielded junction-only sequences lacking quality scores, so filtering differed. Clones were sequenced by immunoSEQ multiplex PCR, and TCRdb holds only the in-frame ones, with some missing. The D gene and trimming were derived from the DNA, and the V and J assignments and clone size from that table. The sample carries about 800,000 clones, about 96% recorded once.

The TCR sequence derives from a man aged 30 to 39 in good health. Sequenced sample: naive CD8+ T cells sorted from blood. The chain recombines TRBV19 with TRBJ1-2; TRBD1 aligns across 8 bases. In nucleotides, the CDR3 is TGTGCCAGTAGACAAAACGACAGGGGCCATGGCTACACCTTC. Translated: CASRQNDRGHGYTF.